The T cell receptor beta chain described here comes from a study of tumor-infiltrating lymphocytes in primary liver carcinoma. Starting from 500 ng of total RNA, TCR beta cDNA was produced with a primer in the constant region. Library construction for TCR beta comprised three nested multiplex PCR rounds performed with slightly modified ARM-PCR. A C-beta reverse primer and TRBV1-TRBV30 forward primers served in each of the first two PCR rounds, at approximately 10 cycles apiece. MiXCR, applied by TCRdb to the multiplex PCR reads, yields one record per CDR3 protein. This repertoire shows approximately 100,000 distinct CDR3 sequences, 65% to 75% found once; its top ten account for roughly 12%. The CDR3 consists of 11 residues. Germline V gene lookup returns CDR1 MNHEY and CDR2 SVGEGT. Unmatched junction bases numbered 3, after V lost 8 bases and J lost 8 bases. Unsorted bulk tissue, 20-30 mg of it, served as the source for co-extraction of RNA and DNA. Viable tumor cells exceeded 75% in all tumor samples.

The genes are TRBV6-2 or TRBV6-3 and TRBJ1-1; 9 positions match TRBD1. The clonotype originates from a woman in her fifties or sixties with primary liver carcinoma and hepatitis B virus infection. The source material was liver tumor tissue from sampling region 2. Subset noted: tumor region T2, inferior pole. For the CDR3, the DNA is TGTGCCAGCCGGGGACAGGGCGAAGCTTTCTTT. This encodes CASRGQGEAFF.